The 13 T cell receptor beta chains reported below all come from one sample, sequenced in a study of early T cells in non-severe SARS-CoV-2 infection (dated by TCRdb to 2020 to 2023). The library was obtained by 5' RACE. TCRdb records NextSeq 500 as the sequencer. TCRdb applied fastp at Q25 and MiXCR to the public reads, then kept only in-frame beta chains. Each entry is one CDR3 protein sequence, shown with its most common DNA and genes. The sample table lists tens of thousands of distinct CDR3 sequences, roughly 13% of them with a count of one. The leading ten clones occupy about 8.3% of the sample. Specimen: whole blood. These TCRs come from an adult who was a healthcare worker with PCR-confirmed SARS-CoV-2 infection or an uninfected control (not recorded which).

This clonotype has only a few counts. The gene calls are TRBV7-8 and TRBJ2-7, with TRBD2 identical over 9 bases. The CDR3 spans 15 residues. The germline V gene has CDR1 SGHVS and CDR2 FQNEAQ. V dropped 7 bases and J dropped 5; count of bases not matched to a gene: 12. The CDR3 bases are TGTGCCAGCACCAGCCGAAGCGGGAGGATCAACGAGCAGTACTTC. Protein: CASTSRSGRINEQYF.

The CDR3 DNA reads as TGTGCCAGCAGCCCCCCCTGGACCTCTTCTTTCCTTGGGACAGATACGCAGTATTTT. Translating gives CASSPPWTSSFLGTDTQYF. This chain connects TRBV5-6 to TRBJ2-3; no firm D call. V shed 4 bases and J shed 3 bases, with 27 bases lying between them. Germline CDR1 reads SGHDT; CDR2 reads YYEEEE. This CDR3 has 19 residues.

This clonotype was counted only a few times. J is TRBJ2-1 and V is TRBV2; 14 nucleotides align to TRBD2. There are 14 residues in the CDR3. V lost 10 bases to trimming and J lost 7 bases; unmatched junction nucleotides: 6. Germline values: CDR1 SNHLY, CDR2 FYNNEI. CDR3 coding DNA: TGTGCCACTACGGGACTAGCGGGAGTTAATGAGCAGTTCTTC. Translation: CATTGLAGVNEQFF.

This chain uses TRBV5-1 with TRBJ2-7, with D unresolved. Germline CDR1 SGHRS, CDR2 YFSETQ. With 0 bases removed from V and 0 bases from J, the gap between germline ends came to 10 bases. The CDR3 covers 15 residues. CDR3 nucleotides: TGCGCCAGCAGCTTGGAGCCGAGCAGCTCCTACGAGCAGTACTTC. It specifies CASSLEPSSSYEQYF.

This chain joins TRBV11-2 and TRBJ1-1; D is unclear. In germline, CDR1 is SGHAT, CDR2 FQNNGV. Trimming left V 2 bases short and J 1 base short, with 11 bases between. This CDR3 contains 15 residues. The CDR3 DNA follows: TGTGCCAGCAGCTTATTATCCGCCGGGAACACTGAAGCTTTCTTT. Translated: CASSLLSAGNTEAFF.

The sample holds a few counts of this clonotype. The V call is TRBV27, the J call TRBJ2-7, with TRBD1 matching over 8 bases. J was trimmed by 0 bases and V by 5 bases; bases with no gene match: 12. This CDR3 is built from 17 residues. Germline CDR1 and CDR2: MNHEY and SMNVEV (reference sequence). DNA of the CDR3: TGTGCCAGCAGTCCTCACCGGACAGGGAGAACCTCCTACGAGCAGTACTTC. Translating it yields CASSPHRTGRTSYEQYF.

V is TRBV13 and J is TRBJ2-7; D call uncertain. Germline V gives CDR1 PRHDT, CDR2 FYEKMQ (reference sequence). The CDR3 spans 13 residues. Trimming pared 0 bases from V and 6 bases from J, leaving 9 bases between. CDR3 residues: CASSLGRAREQYF. The CDR3 DNA follows: TGTGCCAGCAGCTTAGGCCGGGCTCGCGAGCAGTACTTC.

The V call is TRBV20-1, the J call TRBJ2-5; 10 bases line up with TRBD2. The germline V gene encodes CDR1 DFQATT and CDR2 SNEGSKA (reference sequence). Trimming cost V 4 bases and J 5 bases; bases outside gene matches: 7. CDR3 size: 14 residues. As DNA, the CDR3 is TGCAGTGCTACGGAACTAGCGGGAATGGAGACCCAGTACTTC. It encodes CSATELAGMETQYF.

The sample holds a few counts of this clonotype. The chain uses TRBV5-1 and TRBJ1-2; D not resolved. Trimming removed 0 bases at V and 6 bases at J, with 9 bases between. Per the germline V gene, CDR1 is SGHRS and CDR2 is YFSETQ. This CDR3 has 13 residues. CDR3 in amino acids: CASSLAWSDGYTF. CDR3 sequence (DNA): TGCGCCAGCAGCTTGGCCTGGAGTGATGGCTACACCTTC.

The table lists this clonotype with many counts. J is TRBJ1-2 and V is TRBV5-5; D unresolved. In germline, CDR1 is SGHKS, CDR2 YYEKEE (reference sequence). The CDR3 runs 10 residues. Trimming took 6 bases from V and 4 from J, leaving 4 bases between them. CDR3 coding DNA: TGTGCCAGCAAAGGCTATGGCTACACCTTC. This translates into CASKGYGYTF.

The chain carries TRBV5-6 and TRBJ1-1; D call uncertain. Per the germline V gene, CDR1 is SGHDT and CDR2 is YYEEEE. The CDR3 has 12 amino acids. V shed 1 base and J shed 4 bases, with 5 bases lying between them. CDR3 coding DNA: TGTGCCAGCAGCTTGTACGGCACTGAAGCTTTCTTT. It is translated as CASSLYGTEAFF.

The CDR3 here is CASSLRAGDQNEQFF. CDR3 bases: TGCGCCAGCAGCTTGCGAGCGGGAGATCAGAATGAGCAGTTCTTC. The chain joins TRBV5-1 to TRBJ2-1; 8 nucleotides line up with TRBD2. V trimming: 1 base; J trimming: 7 bases; junction bases outside the gene matches: 7. The CDR3 runs 15 residues. The germline V gene encodes CDR1 SGHRS and CDR2 YFSETQ.

This clonotype appeared a few times. The V call is TRBV6-2 or TRBV6-3, the J call TRBJ2-1; TRBD2 might be the D (7 bases). The V gene lost 6 bases and the J gene lost 10 bases, with 19 bases spanning the gap. Germline CDR1 reads MNHEY; CDR2 reads SVGEGT. CDR3 length equals 14 residues. CDR3 region: CASRPGGGSLEQFF. CDR3 nucleotides: TGTGCCAGCAGACCTGGGGGCGGGAGCCTCGAGCAGTTCTTC.